This entry lists 30 T cell receptor beta chains sequenced from one sample in a study of blood T cells in healthy people across ages. It was with a sample-barcoded 5' primer and a J-beta primer mix that a second PCR of roughly 7 to 12 cycles was run. TCRdb reanalysed the 5' RACE reads using MiXCR and keeps one entry per CDR3 protein. The sample carries 600,000 or so distinct CDR3 sequences, roughly 21% recorded once. The material sequenced was blood. The receptors here all came from a man between 65 and 85 years old in good health.

This clonotype occurred a few times. The CDR3 DNA reads TGTGCCAGCAGGGAAGGACAGTTGATGAACACTGAAGCTTTCTTT. This gives the protein CASREGQLMNTEAFF. The chain recombines TRBV6-6 with TRBJ1-1; D is possibly TRBD1 (6 bases). This CDR3 contains 15 residues. CDR1 and CDR2 (germline): MNHNY, SVGAGI (reference sequence). V lost 6 bases, J lost 0 bases, and 14 bases lay in between.

This clonotype was detected a few times. A read error may produce the germline difference seen at one junction end. The chain is built from TRBV3-1 and TRBJ2-1, with D unclear. The CDR3 loop spans 15 amino acids. The germline V gene encodes CDR1 LGHDT and CDR2 YNNKEL (reference sequence). CDR3 in DNA: TGTGCCAGCAGCCAAGATATAGTCCCGGGCCCTTCAACGGTCTTC. This gives the protein CASSQDIVPGPSTVF.

This clonotype was observed a few times. The J gene is TRBJ2-5, the V gene TRBV2; D not certain. CDR1 is SNHLY, CDR2 FYNNEI, per germline. V lost 4 bases, J lost 2 bases, and 14 bases lay in between. The CDR3 is made up of 15 amino acids. The CDR3 reads CASSVGSLWQETQYF. The CDR3 DNA follows: TGTGCCAGCAGTGTGGGTTCTTTATGGCAAGAGACCCAGTACTTC.

V and J are TRBV28 and TRBJ1-1; the D is unclear. Germline CDR1 and CDR2: MDHEN and SYDVKM. V was shortened by 4 bases and J by 9 bases, with 12 bases between the two germline ends. The CDR3 has 12 residues. The chain's CDR3 is CASSSRVDKAFF. Here the CDR3 DNA reads TGTGCCAGCAGTTCCCGCGTAGATAAAGCTTTCTTT.

V usage is TRBV3-1 and J usage is TRBJ2-2; TRBD2 matches at 10 bases. The CDR3 has 18 residues. Germline V CDR1 and CDR2: LGHDT, YNNKEL (reference sequence). V trimming: 4 bases; J trimming: 0 bases; junction bases outside the gene matches: 8. CDR3 sequence (DNA): TGTGCCAGCAGCCTCTCTAGCGGGAGATTTCCGAACACCGGGGAGCTGTTTTTT. Its translation: CASSLSSGRFPNTGELFF.

This clonotype was seen more than once but under ten times. The gene calls are TRBV3-1 and TRBJ1-1, with D perhaps TRBD1 (5 bases). From germline, CDR1 is LGHDT and CDR2 YNNKEL (reference sequence). The CDR3 covers 17 residues. V was clipped by 0 bases and J by 0 bases, with 14 bases between them. The CDR3 here is CASSQESSRTMNTEAFF. The CDR3, as DNA: TGTGCCAGCAGCCAAGAGTCGAGCAGGACAATGAACACTGAAGCTTTCTTT.

This clonotype was seen a handful of times. V gene TRBV29-1 combines with J gene TRBJ2-1; no firm D call. Germline V gene sequence: CDR1 SQVTM, CDR2 ANQGSEA. V lost 0 bases, J lost 2 bases, and 8 bases lay in between. The CDR3 totals 14 residues. Here the CDR3 reads CSVEDLYTYNEQFF. CDR3 in DNA: TGCAGCGTTGAAGATCTGTACACCTACAATGAGCAGTTCTTC.

This rearrangement joins TRBV29-1 to TRBJ2-1; 7 nucleotides agree with TRBD2. The CDR3 covers 13 residues. V was pared by 4 bases and J by 6 bases, with 6 bases of the junction left unmatched. Germline lookup yields CDR1 SQVTM and CDR2 ANQGSEA. This chain's CDR3 is CSVGAGAVNEQFF. CDR3 nucleotides: TGCAGCGTTGGCGCGGGAGCAGTCAATGAGCAGTTCTTC.

This rearrangement joins TRBV12-3 or TRBV12-4 to TRBJ2-7, with D perhaps being TRBD1 or TRBD2 (7 bases each). The J call may be in error: the DNA end matches TRBJ2-1 better. The CDR3 totals 12 residues. The CDR3 coding sequence is TGTGCCAGCAGCTCAGGGGGGGCTGAGCAGTTCTTC. Translating gives CASSSGGAEQFF.

This clonotype turned up a few times. The rearrangement uses TRBV9 and TRBJ2-5; TRBD1 matches 8 bases. Germline lookup yields CDR1 SGDLS and CDR2 YYNGEE. The junction had 2 bases not matched to a gene; V was cut back by 4 bases and J by 0 bases. The CDR3 is 14 residues long. The CDR3 reads CASSSGGHQETQYF. For the CDR3, the DNA is TGTGCCAGCAGCTCAGGGGGCCACCAAGAGACCCAGTACTTC.

About this clonotype: Mismatch with germline at one junction end may stem from a read error. This chain links TRBV5-1 with TRBJ2-1; 8 positions match TRBD2. The CDR3 sequence is 17 residues long. Germline CDR1 SGHRS, CDR2 YFSETQ. The CDR3 spells CARSLGSGLGSYNEQFF. DNA of the CDR3: TGCGCCCGCAGCTTGGGCTCGGGACTAGGCTCCTACAATGAGCAGTTCTTC.

The chain links TRBV5-1 to TRBJ2-5, with D perhaps assigned TRBD1 or TRBD2 (6 bases each). The last part of the DNA fits TRBJ2-7 better; the J call may be wrong. The CDR3 spans 14 residues. The germline V gene encodes CDR1 SGHRS and CDR2 YFSETQ. The CDR3 is CASSAGGGSYEQYF. The CDR3 DNA is TGCGCCAGCAGCGCCGGAGGGGGATCCTACGAGCAGTACTTC.

With respect to this clonotype: Just one base apart from a much larger clone, this may be a read error. V is TRBV28 and J is TRBJ1-2; D is unclear. This CDR3 has 13 amino acids. The germline gives CDR1 MDHEN, CDR2 SYDVKM. The CDR3 sequence is CASSPSGGYGYAF. In nucleotides, the CDR3 is TGTGCCAGCAGTCCGTCGGGCGGATATGGCTACGCCTTC.

This chain joins TRBV20-1 and TRBJ2-3, with 10 bases matching TRBD1. The V gene's germline CDR1 is DFQATT and CDR2 SNEGSKA (reference sequence). Losses at the gene ends were 0 bases for V and 5 bases for J; bases not matched to a gene: 5. This CDR3 has 15 residues. The CDR3, as DNA: TGCAGTGCTAGAGAGGGGACAGGGGTGAAAGATACGCAGTATTTT. It specifies CSAREGTGVKDTQYF.

On this clonotype itself: An end of the junction differs from the germline gene, which may be a read error. V usage is TRBV11-1 and J usage is TRBJ1-1, with unresolved D. Per the germline V gene, CDR1 is SGHAT and CDR2 is FQDESV (reference sequence). The CDR3 is 9 residues long. The CDR3 reads CATPSGPGF. For the CDR3, the DNA is TGTGCCACCCCATCTGGGCCGGGGTTT.

The table lists this clonotype with a few counts. The chain has TRBV14 and TRBJ1-3; D perhaps matches TRBD1 (5 bases). CDR3 length: 16 residues. Germline assignment: CDR1 SGHDN and CDR2 FVKESK. Trimming took off 4 bases at V and 0 bases at J, with 13 bases between the two ends. CDR3 sequence reads: CASSPLGASSGNTIYF. As DNA, the CDR3 is TGTGCCAGCAGCCCCCTCGGGGCTTCCTCTGGAAACACCATATATTTT. The full variable domain, completed using reference TRBV14 and TRBJ1-3, is EAGVTQFPSHSVIEKGQTVTLRCDPISGHDNLYWYRRVMGKEIKFLLHFVKESKQDESGMPNNRFLAERTGGTYSTLKVQPAELEDSGVYFCASSPLGASSGNTIYFGEGSWLTVV.

The rearrangement uses TRBV20-1 and TRBJ2-5, with D unclear. The CDR3 covers 13 residues. The V gene lost 1 base and the J gene lost 2 bases, with 8 bases spanning the gap. CDR1 DFQATT and CDR2 SNEGSKA come from the germline V gene (reference sequence). CDR3 sequence (DNA): TGCAGTGCTAGAGGTAGCCATCAAGAGACCCAGTACTTC. Translating it yields CSARGSHQETQYF.

The J gene is TRBJ2-7, the V gene TRBV24-1; D tentatively fits TRBD1 or TRBD2 (5 bases each). The CDR3 is 16 residues long. V dropped 3 bases and J dropped 2 bases, with 16 bases sitting between them. The V gene's germline CDR1 is KGHDR and CDR2 SFDVKD. The CDR3 reads CATSDGTGTLPYEQYF. The CDR3 DNA reads TGTGCCACCAGTGATGGCACTGGGACGCTTCCCTACGAGCAGTACTTC.

About this clonotype itself: No conserved phenylalanine or tryptophan ends this CDR3, so it is likely a read error. The chain recombines TRBV5-1 with TRBJ1-1; 9 bases agree with TRBD1. Losses at the gene ends were 4 bases for V and 5 bases for J; bases not matched to a gene: 9. CDR3 length: 15 residues. Germline assignment: CDR1 SGHRS and CDR2 YFSETQ. CDR3 sequence (DNA): TGCGCCAGCAGCACCCGGACAGGGGCGGTTACTGAAGCTTTCTCT. Its protein product is CASSTRTGAVTEAFS.

This chain links TRBV7-9 with TRBJ2-1, with D possibly TRBD1 on 5 matching bases. The ends were cut back, 4 bases at V and 4 bases at J, with 11 bases in the middle. In germline, CDR1 is SEHNR, CDR2 FQNEAQ (reference sequence). The CDR3 length is 14 residues. CDR3 in DNA: TGTGCCAGCAGCTCAACAGGACGGTACAATGAGCAGTTCTTC. It specifies CASSSTGRYNEQFF. Based on the CDR3 plus reference TRBV7-9 and TRBJ2-1, the full variable domain is DTGVSQNPRHKITKRGQNVTFRCDPISEHNRLYWYRQTLGQGPEFLTYFQNEAQLEKSRLLSDRFSAERPKGSFSTLEIQRTEQGDSAMYLCASSSTGRYNEQFFGPGTRLTVL.

The chain combines TRBV5-1 with TRBJ2-7; D gene unclear. This CDR3 comprises 15 residues. V was pared by 0 bases and J by 0 bases, with 10 bases between. Germline V gene sequence: CDR1 SGHRS, CDR2 YFSETQ. CDR3 protein: CASSLEGRGSYEQYF. DNA of the CDR3: TGCGCCAGCAGCTTGGAGGGCCGTGGCTCCTACGAGCAGTACTTC.

This clonotype has a handful of counts. This sequence joins TRBV14 and TRBJ2-1; no firm D call. Germline V gene data show CDR1 as SGHDN and CDR2 as FVKESK. The V and J ends lost 4 bases and 1 base respectively, with 8 bases between them. The CDR3 contains 14 residues. CDR3 amino acids: CASSRLTSYNEQFF. The CDR3 DNA follows: TGTGCCAGCAGCCGACTGACATCCTACAATGAGCAGTTCTTC.

The genes are TRBV28 and TRBJ2-5, with TRBD2 matching over 8 bases. Germline CDR1 reads MDHEN; CDR2 reads SYDVKM. With V trimmed by 3 bases and J by 2 bases, 8 bases remained unmatched. The CDR3 consists of 16 residues. The CDR3 DNA is TGTGCCAGCAGTTTGGGCGGAACGGGGGGGCAAGAGACCCAGTACTTC. Its protein is CASSLGGTGGQETQYF.

This clonotype appeared a few times. The chain employs TRBV6-6 and TRBJ1-4, with D possibly matching TRBD1 (5 bases). This CDR3 is 15 amino acids long. Looked up from germline, CDR1 is MNHNY and CDR2 is SVGAGI (reference sequence). V gave up 0 bases and J gave up 5 bases, with 10 bases separating them. Here the CDR3 DNA reads TGTGCCAGCAGTTACTCGGCAGGGTCGAATGAAAAACTGTTTTTT. It encodes CASSYSAGSNEKLFF.

This clonotype was detected only a few times. J is TRBJ2-3 and V is TRBV2, with D unresolved. The CDR3 is made up of 15 amino acids. V was shortened by 7 bases and J by 0 bases, with 14 bases between the two germline ends. CDR1 SNHLY and CDR2 FYNNEI come from the germline V gene. CDR3 nucleotide sequence: TGTGCCAGCAATATTCTGGCAGCTAGCACAGATACGCAGTATTTT. As protein: CASNILAASTDTQYF.

The chain uses TRBV6-5 and TRBJ2-5; weak D call: TRBD2 (6 bases). V lost 8 bases and J 5 bases, leaving 9 bases between the germline ends. The CDR3 totals 11 residues. Germline CDR1 is MNHEY and CDR2 is SVGAGI. Here the CDR3 reads CASRGLETQYF. CDR3 coding DNA: TGTGCCAGCCGGGGGTTGGAGACCCAGTACTTC.

This chain uses TRBV20-1 with TRBJ2-3, with 8 bases lining up with TRBD2. V lost 5 bases to trimming and J lost 3 bases; unmatched junction nucleotides: 1. The germline V gene has CDR1 DFQATT and CDR2 SNEGSKA (reference sequence). CDR3 length equals 12 residues. CDR3 residues: CSAERETDTQYF. The CDR3, as DNA: TGCAGTGCTGAGCGGGAGACAGATACGCAGTATTTT.

The chain joins TRBV27 to TRBJ2-5, with D unclear. Germline V lookup: CDR1 MNHEY, CDR2 SMNVEV (reference sequence). V was trimmed by 4 bases and J by 4 bases, leaving 16 bases between them. CDR3 length equals 15 residues. The CDR3 loop is CASSSRTERVETQYF. CDR3 coding DNA: TGTGCCAGCAGTTCCAGGACCGAAAGGGTAGAGACCCAGTACTTC.

This sequence joins TRBV27 and TRBJ1-1; 10 nucleotides agree with TRBD1. Germline values: CDR1 MNHEY, CDR2 SMNVEV (reference sequence). There are 16 residues in the CDR3. With 5 bases clipped from V and 2 bases from J, the junction kept 8 bases outside the gene matches. The CDR3 spells CASSRGTGALNTEAFF. CDR3 sequence (DNA): TGTGCCAGCAGTCGGGGGACAGGGGCCCTCAACACTGAAGCTTTCTTT.

The chain combines TRBV14 with TRBJ2-7, with 9 bases lining up with TRBD1. The CDR3 length is 16 residues. The V gene's germline CDR1 is SGHDN and CDR2 FVKESK. The trim removed 5 bases at V and 6 bases at J, leaving 14 bases unmatched. The CDR3 DNA reads TGTGCCAGCAGCACTGTGCCAGGGACAGGGACCCCCGAGCAGTACTTC. It yields the protein CASSTVPGTGTPEQYF.